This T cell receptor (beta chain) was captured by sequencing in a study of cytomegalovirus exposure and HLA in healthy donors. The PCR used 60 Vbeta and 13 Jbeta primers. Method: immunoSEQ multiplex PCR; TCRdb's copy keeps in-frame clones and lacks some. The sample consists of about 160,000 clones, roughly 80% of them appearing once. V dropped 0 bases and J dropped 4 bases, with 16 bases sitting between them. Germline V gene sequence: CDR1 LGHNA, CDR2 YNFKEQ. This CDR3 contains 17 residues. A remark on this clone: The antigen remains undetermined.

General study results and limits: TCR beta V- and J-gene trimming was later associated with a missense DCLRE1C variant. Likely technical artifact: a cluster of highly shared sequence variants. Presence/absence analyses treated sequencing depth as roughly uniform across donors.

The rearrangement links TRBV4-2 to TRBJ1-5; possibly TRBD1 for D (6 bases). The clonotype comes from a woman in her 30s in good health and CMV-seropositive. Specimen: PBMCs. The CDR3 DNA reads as TGTGCCAGCAGCCAAGAACCACTGGCAGGGGAAAATCAGCCCCAGCATTTT. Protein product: CASSQEPLAGENQPQHF.